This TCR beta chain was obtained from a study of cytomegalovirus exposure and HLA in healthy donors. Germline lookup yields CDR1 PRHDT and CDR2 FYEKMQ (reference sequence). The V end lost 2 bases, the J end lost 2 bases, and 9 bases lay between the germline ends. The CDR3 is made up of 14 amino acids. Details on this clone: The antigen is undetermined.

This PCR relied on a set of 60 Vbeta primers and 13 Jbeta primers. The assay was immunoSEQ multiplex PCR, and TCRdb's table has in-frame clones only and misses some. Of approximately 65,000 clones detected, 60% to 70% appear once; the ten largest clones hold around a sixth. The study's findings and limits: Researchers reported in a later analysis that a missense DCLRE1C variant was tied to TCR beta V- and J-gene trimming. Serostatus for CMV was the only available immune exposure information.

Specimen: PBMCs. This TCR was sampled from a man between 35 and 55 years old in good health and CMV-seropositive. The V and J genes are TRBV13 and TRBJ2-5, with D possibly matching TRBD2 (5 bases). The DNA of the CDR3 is TGTGCCAGCAGCTTAACTAGAAGTCAAGAGACCCAGTACTTC. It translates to CASSLTRSQETQYF.